These T cell receptor beta chains were read from a single sample in a study of PD-L1 blockade in urothelial cancer. The method was immunoSEQ multiplex PCR; TCRdb's version includes in-frame clones alone and lacks a portion of them. Here the sample spans under 40,000 clones, 70% to 85% being singletons. Sequencing used PBMCs, obtained around atezolizumab (anti-PD-L1) treatment. The receptors were sampled from a man aged 55 to 70 with urothelial cancer. Each CDR3 is given with its conserved first and last residue. The order of the fields is V gene, D gene, J gene, clone size, CDR3 DNA, CDR3 protein. The D gene is left open where the match is weak. Clone size appears in some rows only: once, few, many, or a class for an expanded clone.

v_call: TRBV5-1
d_call: TRBD2
j_call: TRBJ2-3
clone_size: NA
cdr3_nt: TGCGCCAGCAGCTTGGGTCGCGGGGGGTACACAGATACGCAGTATTTT
cdr3_aa: CASSLGRGGYTDTQYF

v_call: TRBV2
d_call: NA
j_call: TRBJ1-5
clone_size: NA
cdr3_nt: TGTGCCAGCATTCTTAATTCCGGTCAGCCCCAGCATTTT
cdr3_aa: CASILNSGQPQHF

v_call: TRBV15
d_call: NA
j_call: TRBJ1-1
clone_size: NA
cdr3_nt: TGTGCCACCAGCAGAGGAGGTCTAGGGGACACTGAAGCTTTCTTT
cdr3_aa: CATSRGGLGDTEAFF

v_call: TRBV18
d_call: NA
j_call: TRBJ2-5
clone_size: NA
cdr3_nt: TGTGCCAGCTCACCTACAGGGATGGGAGAGACCCAGTACTTC
cdr3_aa: CASSPTGMGETQYF

v_call: TRBV10-3
d_call: TRBD1
j_call: TRBJ2-2
clone_size: NA
cdr3_nt: TGTGCCATCAGTGCGATCTCCACAGGGGGTGGGGGGGAGCTGTTTTTT
cdr3_aa: CAISAISTGGGGELFF

v_call: TRBV2
d_call: TRBD2
j_call: TRBJ2-7
clone_size: NA
cdr3_nt: TGTGCCAGCAATCCGAGCGGGAGCAGCCTCGAGCAGTACTTC
cdr3_aa: CASNPSGSSLEQYF

v_call: TRBV14
d_call: TRBD2
j_call: TRBJ2-5
clone_size: NA
cdr3_nt: TGTGCCAGCAGCCTGGGACTAGTGGGGACCCAGTACTTC
cdr3_aa: CASSLGLVGTQYF

v_call: TRBV21-1
d_call: NA
j_call: TRBJ1-5
clone_size: NA
cdr3_nt: TGTGCCAGCAGCCCGGGACTGAATAGCAATCAGCCCCAGCATTTT
cdr3_aa: CASSPGLNSNQPQHF

v_call: TRBV9
d_call: NA
j_call: TRBJ1-6
clone_size: NA
cdr3_nt: TGTGCCAGCAGCGTAGAAATTGACAGAACCTCACCCCTCCACTTT
cdr3_aa: CASSVEIDRTSPLHF

v_call: TRBV6-4
d_call: NA
j_call: TRBJ2-2
clone_size: NA
cdr3_nt: TGTGCCAGCAGTGACTCGGGAGTGAGGAACACCGGGGAGCTGTTTTTT
cdr3_aa: CASSDSGVRNTGELFF

v_call: TRBV5-6
d_call: TRBD1
j_call: TRBJ2-3
clone_size: NA
cdr3_nt: TGTGCCAGCAGCTCCGTAGGGACAGTCGATACGCAGTATTTT
cdr3_aa: CASSSVGTVDTQYF

v_call: TRBV5-1
d_call: TRBD1
j_call: TRBJ2-1
clone_size: NA
cdr3_nt: TGCGCCAGCAGCTCGGGACAGAATCTCTACAATGAGCAGTTCTTC
cdr3_aa: CASSSGQNLYNEQFF

v_call: TRBV27
d_call: TRBD2
j_call: TRBJ2-2
clone_size: NA
cdr3_nt: TGTGCCAGCAGTTACGGTAGCGGGGGGGCAGGGGAGCTGTTTTTT
cdr3_aa: CASSYGSGGAGELFF

v_call: TRBV4-1
d_call: TRBD1
j_call: TRBJ1-1
clone_size: once
cdr3_nt: TGCGCCAGCAGCCAAATGGGACAGGGCACTGAAGCTTTCTTT
cdr3_aa: CASSQMGQGTEAFF

v_call: TRBV18
d_call: TRBD1
j_call: TRBJ2-5
clone_size: once
cdr3_nt: TGTGCCAGCTCAGCGACAACAGGGGGCGTCCTGGAGACCCAGTACTTC
cdr3_aa: CASSATTGGVLETQYF

v_call: TRBV5-1
d_call: NA
j_call: TRBJ2-1
clone_size: NA
cdr3_nt: TGCGCCAGCAGCCCGAGATACAATGAGCAGTTCTTC
cdr3_aa: CASSPRYNEQFF

v_call: TRBV11-2
d_call: NA
j_call: TRBJ2-1
clone_size: once
cdr3_nt: TGTGCCAGCAGCTTAGTCTTCAGGGAGCAGTTCTTC
cdr3_aa: CASSLVFREQFF

v_call: TRBV10-3
d_call: TRBD1
j_call: TRBJ1-6
clone_size: NA
cdr3_nt: TGTGCCATCAGGACAGGGGGGGATTCACCCCTCCACTTT
cdr3_aa: CAIRTGGDSPLHF

v_call: TRBV6-5
d_call: NA
j_call: TRBJ2-6
clone_size: NA
cdr3_nt: TGTGCCAGCAGTTCACCAGGGTCTGGGGCCAACGTCCTGACTTTC
cdr3_aa: CASSSPGSGANVLTF

v_call: TRBV30
d_call: TRBD1
j_call: TRBJ2-2
clone_size: NA
cdr3_nt: TGTGCCTGGAGCCCCGGGACAGGGAAAACCGGGGAGCTGTTTTTT
cdr3_aa: CAWSPGTGKTGELFF

v_call: TRBV5-4
d_call: NA
j_call: TRBJ2-2
clone_size: NA
cdr3_nt: TGTGCCAGCAGCCGACAGACTGACACCGGGGAGCTGTTTTTT
cdr3_aa: CASSRQTDTGELFF